This passage covers 2 T cell receptor beta chains from one sample sequenced in a study of blood T cell repertoires in COVID-19. Libraries were prepared by immunoSEQ multiplex PCR; TCRdb keeps only in-frame clonotypes and omits some of them. The data contain some 130,000 clones, around nine tenths of them singletons. Sample: peripheral blood. The receptors come from a man in his 60s with COVID-19, enrolled during active disease.

This chain uses TRBV5-1 with TRBJ1-6; perhaps TRBD1 as D (5 bases). Trimming pared 0 bases from V and 8 bases from J, leaving 12 bases between. Per the germline V gene, CDR1 is SGHRS and CDR2 is YFSETQ. There are 15 residues in the CDR3. CDR3 coding DNA: TGCGCCAGCAGCTTGGGGGGCTCATCAGATTCACCCCTCCACTTT. Its protein is CASSLGGSSDSPLHF.

J is TRBJ1-1 and V is TRBV10-1, with 8 bases identical to TRBD1. This CDR3 spans 15 amino acids. Germline V lookup: CDR1 WNHNN, CDR2 SYGVQD (reference sequence). V dropped 5 bases and J dropped 4; count of bases not matched to a gene: 9. CDR3 protein: CASSPYQGAPTEAFF. CDR3 DNA: TGCGCCAGCAGTCCCTATCAGGGGGCGCCCACTGAAGCTTTCTTT.